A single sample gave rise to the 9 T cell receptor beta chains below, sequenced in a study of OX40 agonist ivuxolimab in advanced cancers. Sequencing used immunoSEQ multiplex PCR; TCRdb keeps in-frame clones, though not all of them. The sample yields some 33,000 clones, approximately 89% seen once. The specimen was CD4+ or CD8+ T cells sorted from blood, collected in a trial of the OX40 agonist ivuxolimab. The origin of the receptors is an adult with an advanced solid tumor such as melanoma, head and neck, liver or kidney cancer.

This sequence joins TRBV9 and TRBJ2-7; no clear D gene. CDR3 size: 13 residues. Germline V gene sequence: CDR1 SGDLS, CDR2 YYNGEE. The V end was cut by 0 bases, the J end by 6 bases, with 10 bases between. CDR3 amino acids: CASSVVPIGEQYF. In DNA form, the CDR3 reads TGTGCCAGCAGCGTAGTTCCCATCGGCGAGCAGTACTTC.

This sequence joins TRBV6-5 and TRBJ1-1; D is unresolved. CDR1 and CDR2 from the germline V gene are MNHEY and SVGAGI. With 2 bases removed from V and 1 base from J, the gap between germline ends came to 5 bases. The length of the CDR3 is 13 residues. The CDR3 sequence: CASSYIGNTEAFF. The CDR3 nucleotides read TGTGCCAGCAGTTACATAGGGAACACTGAAGCTTTCTTT.

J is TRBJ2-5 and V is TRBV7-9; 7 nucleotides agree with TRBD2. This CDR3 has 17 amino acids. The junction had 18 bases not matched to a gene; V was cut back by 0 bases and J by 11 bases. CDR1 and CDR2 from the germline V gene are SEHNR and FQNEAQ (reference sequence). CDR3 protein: CASSLAGGTTSNLEQYF. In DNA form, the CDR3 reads TGTGCCAGCAGCTTAGCGGGAGGGACTACGAGTAATTTGGAGCAGTACTTC.

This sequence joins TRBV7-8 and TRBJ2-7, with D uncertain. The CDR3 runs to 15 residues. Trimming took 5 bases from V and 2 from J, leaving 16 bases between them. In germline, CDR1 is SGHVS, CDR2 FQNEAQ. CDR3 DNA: TGTGCCAGCAGCGCTTTCCAGGCGGTTACCTACGAGCAGTACTTC. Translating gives CASSAFQAVTYEQYF.

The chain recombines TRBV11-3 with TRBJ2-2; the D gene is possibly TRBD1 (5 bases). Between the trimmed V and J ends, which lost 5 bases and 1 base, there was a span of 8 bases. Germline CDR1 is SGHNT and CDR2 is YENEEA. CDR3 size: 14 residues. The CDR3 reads CASSQTENTGELFF. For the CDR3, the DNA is TGTGCCAGCAGCCAGACAGAGAACACCGGGGAGCTGTTTTTT.

In nucleotides, the CDR3 is TGTGCCAGCAGCCCCAGGAAGGGGTCCTACGAGCAGTACTTC. Translating it yields CASSPRKGSYEQYF. The chain combines TRBV11-2 with TRBJ2-7; perhaps TRBD1 as D (5 bases). The CDR3 spans 14 residues. Trimming stripped 5 bases from V and 1 base from J, with 12 bases between. From germline, CDR1 is SGHAT and CDR2 FQNNGV. Together with reference TRBV11-2 and TRBJ2-7, the CDR3 gives the full variable domain: EAGVAQSPRYKIIEKRQSVAFWCNPISGHATLYWYQQILGQGPKLLIQFQNNGVVDDSQLPKDRFSAERLKGVDSTLKIQPAKLEDSAVYLCASSPRKGSYEQYFGPGTRLTVT.

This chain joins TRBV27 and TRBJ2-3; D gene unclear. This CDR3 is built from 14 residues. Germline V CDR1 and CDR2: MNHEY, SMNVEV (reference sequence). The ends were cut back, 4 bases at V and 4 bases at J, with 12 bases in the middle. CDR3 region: CASSSPNLPDTQYF. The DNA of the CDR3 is TGTGCCAGCAGTTCACCAAACCTCCCAGATACGCAGTATTTT.

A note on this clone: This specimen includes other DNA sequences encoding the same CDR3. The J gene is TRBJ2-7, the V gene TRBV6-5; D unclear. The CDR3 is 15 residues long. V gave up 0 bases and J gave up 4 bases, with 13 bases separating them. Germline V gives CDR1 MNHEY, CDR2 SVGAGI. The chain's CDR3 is CASSYSIGQGYEQYF. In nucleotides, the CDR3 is TGTGCCAGCAGTTACTCGATAGGGCAAGGGTACGAGCAGTACTTC.

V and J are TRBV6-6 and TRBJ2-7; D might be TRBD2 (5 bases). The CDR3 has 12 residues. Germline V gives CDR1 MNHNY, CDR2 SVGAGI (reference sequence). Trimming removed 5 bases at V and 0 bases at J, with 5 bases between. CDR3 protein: CASSDYSYEQYF. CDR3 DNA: TGTGCCAGCAGTGACTACTCCTACGAGCAGTACTTC.